Listed below are T cell receptor beta chains from one sample, sequenced in a study of long-term antiretroviral therapy in people with HIV. The protocol was immunoSEQ multiplex PCR, while the TCRdb copy is restricted to in-frame clones and leaves out a portion. The sample comprises around 20,000 clones, about 88% of which are singletons, and roughly 8% rests with the top ten. The input for sequencing was unsorted PBMCs, taken 0.9 years after starting antiretroviral therapy. Source of these receptors: a man between 18 and 35 years old with HIV. CDR3s include the opening cysteine and the closing phenylalanine or tryptophan. Fields, in order: D gene, V gene, clone size, J gene, CDR3 DNA, CDR3 protein. The D gene is left open where the match is weak. Size values are once, few and many counts, or a class for expanded clones, and some rows have none.

>-|TRBV12-5|-|TRBJ2-5
TGTGCTAGTGGTTCCGGATACCAAGAGACCCAGTACTTC
CASGSGYQETQYF
>-|TRBV7-6|-|TRBJ2-3
TGTGCCAGCAGCCGCGGATCCGATACGCAGTATTTT
CASSRGSDTQYF
>-|TRBV6-5|-|TRBJ2-7
TGTGCCAGCAAGCCTAAGGGGACCACCTACGAGCAGTACTTC
CASKPKGTTYEQYF
>-|TRBV5-6|-|TRBJ1-1
TGTGCCAGCAGCGAATCGCACAGGCCCCTCGTTGAAGCTTTCTTT
CASSESHRPLVEAFF
>-|TRBV18|-|TRBJ2-5
TGTGCCAGCTCACCACTAGGACAAGAGACCCAGTACTTC
CASSPLGQETQYF
>-|TRBV6-6|-|TRBJ2-3
TGTGCCAGCAGTTACTCAAGGAGCTCTAGCACAGATACGCAGTATTTT
CASSYSRSSSTDTQYF
>-|TRBV2|few|TRBJ1-6
TGTGCCAGCAGTGTGCAAGGACCCATTCCTACTTCACCCCTCCACTTT
CASSVQGPIPTSPLHF
>-|TRBV30|-|TRBJ2-5
TGTGCCTGGAGTCTACTTGATGACCAGTACTTC
CAWSLLDDQYF
>-|TRBV11-1|-|TRBJ1-1
TGTGCCAGCAGCCAGACTGTGAACACTGAAGCTTTCTTT
CASSQTVNTEAFF
>TRBD1|TRBV28|-|TRBJ1-5
TGTGCCAGCCGGGCGGGACAGAATTATCAGCCCCAGCATTTT
CASRAGQNYQPQHF